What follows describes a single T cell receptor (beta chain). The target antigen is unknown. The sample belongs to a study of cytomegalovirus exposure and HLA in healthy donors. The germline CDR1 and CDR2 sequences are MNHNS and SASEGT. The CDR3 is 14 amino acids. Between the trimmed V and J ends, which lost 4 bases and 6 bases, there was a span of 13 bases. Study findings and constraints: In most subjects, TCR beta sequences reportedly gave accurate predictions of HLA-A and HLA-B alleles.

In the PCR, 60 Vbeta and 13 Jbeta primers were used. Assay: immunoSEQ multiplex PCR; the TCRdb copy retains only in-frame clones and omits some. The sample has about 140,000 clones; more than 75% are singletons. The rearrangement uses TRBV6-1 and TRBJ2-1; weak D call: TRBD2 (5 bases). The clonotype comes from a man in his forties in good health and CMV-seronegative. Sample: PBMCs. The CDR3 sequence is CASSGTEEVNEQFF. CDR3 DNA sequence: TGTGCCAGCAGTGGGACGGAGGAGGTCAATGAGCAGTTCTTC.